The present TCR beta chain was sequenced within a study of T cell clonotyping in hematopoietic cell transplantation. Turning to this clone: Its antigen remains unknown.

TCRdb keeps only in-frame clones here, not all; method: immunoSEQ multiplex PCR. This table holds some 30,000 clones, approximately 95% found once. Overall study findings and caveats: Few recipient clonotypes overlapped donors; over 97% were de novo at given depth. Recipient TCR diversity dropped after transplant; expanded clonotypes rose from day 30 to 180. Higher Inverse Simpson Index values in graft donor and pretransplant recipient predicted broader posttransplant TCR diversity. CD4 and CD8 repertoire contributions could not be separated without sorting.

The CDR3 has 14 amino acids. With 5 bases removed from V and 6 bases from J, the gap between germline ends came to 16 bases. The germline gives CDR1 PRHDT, CDR2 FYEKMQ (reference sequence). The specimen sequenced was peripheral blood mononuclear cells. This chain connects TRBV13 to TRBJ1-1; D possibly corresponds to TRBD1 (5 bases). This receptor was identified in a man aged 45-65 years in good health. Some clones in this sample may be carry-over from other donors' samples. The chain's CDR3 is CASSRPRVRAEAFF. DNA for the CDR3: TGTGCCAGCAGCCGACCCAGGGTGAGGGCTGAAGCTTTCTTT.